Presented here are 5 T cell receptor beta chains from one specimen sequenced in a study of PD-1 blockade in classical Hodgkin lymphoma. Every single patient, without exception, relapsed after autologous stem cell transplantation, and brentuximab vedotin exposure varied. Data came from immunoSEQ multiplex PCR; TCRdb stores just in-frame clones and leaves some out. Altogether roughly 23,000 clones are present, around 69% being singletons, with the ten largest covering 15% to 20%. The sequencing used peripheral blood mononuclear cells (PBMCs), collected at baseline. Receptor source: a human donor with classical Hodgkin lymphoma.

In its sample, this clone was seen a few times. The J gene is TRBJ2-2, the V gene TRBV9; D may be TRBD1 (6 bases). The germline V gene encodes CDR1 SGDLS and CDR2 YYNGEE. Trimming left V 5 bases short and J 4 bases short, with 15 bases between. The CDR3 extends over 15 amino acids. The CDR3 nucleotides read TGTGCCAGCAGTTCTGGCAGGGGTGGCACCGGGGAGCTGTTTTTT. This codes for CASSSGRGGTGELFF.

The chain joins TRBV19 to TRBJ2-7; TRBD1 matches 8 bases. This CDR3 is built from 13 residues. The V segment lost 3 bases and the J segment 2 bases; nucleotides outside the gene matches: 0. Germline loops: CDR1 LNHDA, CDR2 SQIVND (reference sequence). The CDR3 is CASSMDRAYEQYF. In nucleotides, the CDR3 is TGTGCCAGTAGTATGGACAGGGCCTACGAGCAGTACTTC.

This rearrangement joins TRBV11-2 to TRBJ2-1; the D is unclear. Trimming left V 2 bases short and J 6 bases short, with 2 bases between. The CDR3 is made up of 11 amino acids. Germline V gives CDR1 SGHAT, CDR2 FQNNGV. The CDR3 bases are TGTGCCAGCAGCTTAATCAATGAGCAGTTCTTC. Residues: CASSLINEQFF.

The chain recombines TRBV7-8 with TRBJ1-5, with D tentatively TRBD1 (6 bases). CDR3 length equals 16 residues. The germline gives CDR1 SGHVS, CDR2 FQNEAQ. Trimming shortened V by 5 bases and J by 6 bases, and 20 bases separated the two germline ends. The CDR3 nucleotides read TGTGCCAGCAGCCCGGAAGGCACAGGGAGGTTTCAGCCCCAGCATTTT. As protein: CASSPEGTGRFQPQHF.

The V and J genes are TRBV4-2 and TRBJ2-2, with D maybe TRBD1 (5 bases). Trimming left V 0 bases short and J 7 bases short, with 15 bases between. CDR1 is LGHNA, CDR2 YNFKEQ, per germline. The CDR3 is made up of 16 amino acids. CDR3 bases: TGTGCCAGCAGCCAAGACGGAGCCCCTAGGGGCGGGGAGCTGTTTTTT. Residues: CASSQDGAPRGGELFF.